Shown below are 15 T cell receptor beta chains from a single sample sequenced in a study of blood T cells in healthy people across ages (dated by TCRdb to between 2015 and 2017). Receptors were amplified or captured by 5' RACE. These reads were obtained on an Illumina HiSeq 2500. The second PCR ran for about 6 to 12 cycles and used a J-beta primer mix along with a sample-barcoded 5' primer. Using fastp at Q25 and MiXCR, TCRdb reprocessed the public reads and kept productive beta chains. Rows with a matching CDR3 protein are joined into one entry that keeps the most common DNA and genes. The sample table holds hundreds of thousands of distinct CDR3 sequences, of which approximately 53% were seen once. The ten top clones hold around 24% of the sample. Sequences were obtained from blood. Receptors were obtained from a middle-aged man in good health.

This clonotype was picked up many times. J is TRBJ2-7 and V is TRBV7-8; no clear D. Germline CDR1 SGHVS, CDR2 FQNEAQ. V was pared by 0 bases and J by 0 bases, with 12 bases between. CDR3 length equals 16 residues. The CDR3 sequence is CASSLAPASSSYEQYF. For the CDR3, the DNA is TGTGCCAGCAGCTTAGCCCCAGCTTCCAGCTCCTACGAGCAGTACTTC.

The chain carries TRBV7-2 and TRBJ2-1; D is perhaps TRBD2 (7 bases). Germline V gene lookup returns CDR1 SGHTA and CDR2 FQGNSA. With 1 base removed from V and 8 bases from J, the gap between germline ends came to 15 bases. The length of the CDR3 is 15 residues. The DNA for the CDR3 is TGTGCCAGCAGCTTAGAAGGGGGGGGCTGGTATGAGCAGTTCTTC. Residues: CASSLEGGGWYEQFF.

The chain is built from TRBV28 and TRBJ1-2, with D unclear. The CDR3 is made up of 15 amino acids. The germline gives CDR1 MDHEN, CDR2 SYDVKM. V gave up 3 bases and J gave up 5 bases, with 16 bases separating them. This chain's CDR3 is CASSFPALGIYGYTF. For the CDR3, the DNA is TGTGCCAGCAGTTTCCCCGCTCTGGGGATATATGGCTACACCTTC.

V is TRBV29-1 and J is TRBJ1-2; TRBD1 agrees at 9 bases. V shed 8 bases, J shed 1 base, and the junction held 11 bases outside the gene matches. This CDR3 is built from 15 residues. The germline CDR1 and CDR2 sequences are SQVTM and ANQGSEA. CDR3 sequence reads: CSFGGDRVYNYGYTF. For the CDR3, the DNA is TGCAGCTTTGGGGGGGACAGGGTCTATAACTATGGCTACACCTTC.

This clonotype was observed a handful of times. CDR3 sequence: CASSPLAGGTGEQYF. In nucleotides, the CDR3 is TGTGCCAGCAGCCCCCTAGCGGGAGGCACCGGGGAGCAGTACTTC. The V and J genes are TRBV7-2 and TRBJ2-5; 11 positions match TRBD2. The germline CDR1 and CDR2 sequences are SGHTA and FQGNSA. The CDR3 loop spans 15 amino acids. Unmatched junction bases numbered 13, after V lost 5 bases and J lost 11 bases.

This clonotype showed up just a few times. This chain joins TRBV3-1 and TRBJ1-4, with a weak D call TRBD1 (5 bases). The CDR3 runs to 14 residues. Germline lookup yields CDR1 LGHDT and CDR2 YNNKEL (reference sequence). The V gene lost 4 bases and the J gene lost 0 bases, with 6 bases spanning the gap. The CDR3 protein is CASSRQSTNEKLFF. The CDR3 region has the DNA TGTGCCAGCAGCCGACAGTCAACTAATGAAAAACTGTTTTTT.

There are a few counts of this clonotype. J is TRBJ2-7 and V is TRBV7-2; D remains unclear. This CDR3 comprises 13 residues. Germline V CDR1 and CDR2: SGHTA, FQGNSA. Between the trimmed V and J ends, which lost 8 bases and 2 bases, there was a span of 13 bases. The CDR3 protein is CASGSRAAYEQYF. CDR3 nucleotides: TGTGCCAGCGGCTCAAGGGCTGCCTACGAGCAGTACTTC. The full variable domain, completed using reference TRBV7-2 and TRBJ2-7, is GAGVSQSPSNKVTEKGKDVELRCDPISGHTALYWYRQSLGQGLEFLIYFQGNSAPDKSGLPSDRFSAERTGGSVSTLTIQRTQQEDSAVYLCASGSRAAYEQYFGPGTRLTVT.

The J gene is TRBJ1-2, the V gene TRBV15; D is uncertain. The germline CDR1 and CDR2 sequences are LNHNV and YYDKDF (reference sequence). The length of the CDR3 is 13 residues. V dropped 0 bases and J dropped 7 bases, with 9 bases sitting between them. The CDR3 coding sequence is TGTGCCACCAGCAGAGATTTGTCTAGTGGCTACACCTTC. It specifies CATSRDLSSGYTF.

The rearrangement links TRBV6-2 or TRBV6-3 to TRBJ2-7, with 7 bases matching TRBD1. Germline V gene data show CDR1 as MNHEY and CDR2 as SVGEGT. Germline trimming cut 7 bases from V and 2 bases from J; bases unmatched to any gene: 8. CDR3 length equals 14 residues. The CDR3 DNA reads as TGTGCCAGCAATCGGGCCAGGGGGACCTACGAGCAGTACTTC. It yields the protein CASNRARGTYEQYF.

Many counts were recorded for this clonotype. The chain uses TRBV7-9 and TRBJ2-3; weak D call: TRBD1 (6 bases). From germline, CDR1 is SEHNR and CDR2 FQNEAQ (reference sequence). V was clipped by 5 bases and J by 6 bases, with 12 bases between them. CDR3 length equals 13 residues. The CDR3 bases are TGTGCCAGCAGCCCCAGGGGTCCGGATACGCAGTATTTT. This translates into CASSPRGPDTQYF.

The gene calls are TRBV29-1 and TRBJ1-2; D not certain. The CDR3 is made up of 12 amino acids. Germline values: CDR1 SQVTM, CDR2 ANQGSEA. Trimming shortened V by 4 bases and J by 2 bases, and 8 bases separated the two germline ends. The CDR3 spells CSVGRENYGYTF. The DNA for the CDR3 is TGCAGCGTTGGAAGAGAGAACTATGGCTACACCTTC.

In DNA, the CDR3 is TGTGCCAGCAGCGTAGAAGGGGACCAAGAGACCCAGTACTTC. Its protein is CASSVEGDQETQYF. The genes are TRBV9 and TRBJ2-5; TRBD1 is a possible D gene (5 bases). Trimming stripped 0 bases from V and 0 bases from J, with 6 bases between. The CDR3 consists of 14 residues. CDR1 is SGDLS, CDR2 YYNGEE, per germline.

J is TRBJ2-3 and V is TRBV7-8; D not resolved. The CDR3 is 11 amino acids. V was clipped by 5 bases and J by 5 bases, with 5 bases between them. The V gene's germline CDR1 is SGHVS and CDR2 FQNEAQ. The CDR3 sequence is CASSQEDTQYF. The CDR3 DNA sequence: TGTGCCAGCAGCCAGGAAGATACGCAGTATTTT.

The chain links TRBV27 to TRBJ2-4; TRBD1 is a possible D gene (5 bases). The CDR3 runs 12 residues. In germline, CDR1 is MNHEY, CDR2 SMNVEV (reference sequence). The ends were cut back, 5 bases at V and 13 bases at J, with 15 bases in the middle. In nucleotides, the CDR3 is TGTGCCAGCAGTGAAACAGGTTGGAAGCAGTACTTC. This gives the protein CASSETGWKQYF.

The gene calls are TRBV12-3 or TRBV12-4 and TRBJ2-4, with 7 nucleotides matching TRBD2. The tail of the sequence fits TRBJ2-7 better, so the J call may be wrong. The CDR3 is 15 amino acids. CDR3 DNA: TGTGCCAGAGCAACCCCTCCGCGGGACTACCACGAGCAGTACTTC. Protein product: CARATPPRDYHEQYF.